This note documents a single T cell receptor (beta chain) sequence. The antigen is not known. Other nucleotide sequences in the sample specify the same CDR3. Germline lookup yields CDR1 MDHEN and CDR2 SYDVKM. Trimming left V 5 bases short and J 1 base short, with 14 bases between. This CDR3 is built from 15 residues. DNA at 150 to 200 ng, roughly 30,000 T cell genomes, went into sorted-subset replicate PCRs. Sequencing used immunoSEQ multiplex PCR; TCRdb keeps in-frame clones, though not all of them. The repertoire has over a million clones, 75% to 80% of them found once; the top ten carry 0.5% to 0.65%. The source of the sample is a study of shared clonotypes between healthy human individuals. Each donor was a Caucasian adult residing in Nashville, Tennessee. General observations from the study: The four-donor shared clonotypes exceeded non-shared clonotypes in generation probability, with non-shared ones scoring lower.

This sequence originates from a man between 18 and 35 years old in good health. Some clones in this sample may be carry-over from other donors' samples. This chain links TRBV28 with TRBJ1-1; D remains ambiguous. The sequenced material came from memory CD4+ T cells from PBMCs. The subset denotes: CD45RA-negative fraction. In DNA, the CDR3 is TGTGCCAGCAGTCCCCGTGGGAGCCCGAACACTGAAGCTTTCTTT. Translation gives CASSPRGSPNTEAFF.